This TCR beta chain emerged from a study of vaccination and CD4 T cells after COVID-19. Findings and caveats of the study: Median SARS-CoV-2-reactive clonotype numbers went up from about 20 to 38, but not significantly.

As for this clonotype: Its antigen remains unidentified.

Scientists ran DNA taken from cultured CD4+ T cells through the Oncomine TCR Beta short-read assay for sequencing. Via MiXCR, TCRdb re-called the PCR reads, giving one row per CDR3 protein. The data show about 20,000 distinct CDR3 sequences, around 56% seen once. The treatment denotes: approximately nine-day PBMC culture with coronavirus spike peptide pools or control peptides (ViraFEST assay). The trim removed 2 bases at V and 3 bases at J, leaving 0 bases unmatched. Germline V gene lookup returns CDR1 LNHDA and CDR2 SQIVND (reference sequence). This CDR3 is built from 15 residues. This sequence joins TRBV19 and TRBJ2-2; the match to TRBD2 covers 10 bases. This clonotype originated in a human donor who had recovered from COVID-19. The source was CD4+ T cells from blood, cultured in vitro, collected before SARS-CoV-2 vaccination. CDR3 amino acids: CASSILAGDTGELFF. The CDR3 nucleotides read TGTGCCAGTAGTATACTAGCGGGAGACACCGGGGAGCTGTTTTTT.